One sample yielded the 8 T cell receptor beta chains listed below, sequenced in a study of T cell changes during pregnancy in multiple sclerosis. TCRdb's copy holds only in-frame clones and misses some; the assay was immunoSEQ multiplex PCR. The top ten hold 0.57% of the sample, which has about 38,000 clones, around 87% seen once. The material was CD4+ T cells from peripheral blood mononuclear cells, obtained in the second trimester of pregnancy. Source of these receptors: a female donor with multiple sclerosis, enrolled in a pregnancy study.

V gene TRBV5-4 combines with J gene TRBJ2-5; 9 nucleotides agree with TRBD2. Per germline, CDR1 SGHNT and CDR2 YYREEE (reference sequence). The J segment lost 1 base and the V segment lost 1 base, leaving 2 bases of the junction unmatched. This CDR3 region has 15 residues. The CDR3 DNA reads TGTGCCAGCAGCTTGACAGCGGGAGGCCAAGAGACCCAGTACTTC. It specifies CASSLTAGGQETQYF.

This chain links TRBV6-6 with TRBJ1-4; D gene unclear. Trimming cost V 6 bases and J 11 bases, with 13 bases left between them. CDR3 length: 12 amino acids. In germline, CDR1 is MNHNY, CDR2 SVGAGI (reference sequence). The CDR3 DNA reads TGTGCCAGCAGCTGGAGGATGTCGAAACTGTTTTTT. Encoded protein: CASSWRMSKLFF.

The chain couples TRBV4-2 to TRBJ2-3, with TRBD2 matching over 11 bases. V lost 4 bases and J lost 4; bases outside the gene matches: 28. Germline V gene sequence: CDR1 LGHNA, CDR2 YNFKEQ. The CDR3 has 23 residues. The CDR3 here is CASSRGRRRSGTSGFKGADTQYF. CDR3 nucleotide sequence: TGTGCCAGCAGCCGGGGACGCCGGAGATCCGGGACTAGCGGTTTTAAAGGGGCAGATACGCAGTATTTT.

The chain links TRBV28 to TRBJ2-7; TRBD1 matches at 11 bases. The CDR3 has 16 amino acids. V trimming: 6 bases; J trimming: 7 bases; junction bases outside the gene matches: 14. Germline CDR1 is MDHEN and CDR2 is SYDVKM. Here the CDR3 DNA reads TGTGCCAGCAGCCCGGGGACAGGGGGTTCCCTGGGGGAGCAGTACTTC. As protein: CASSPGTGGSLGEQYF.

The chain employs TRBV5-1 and TRBJ2-5; TRBD2 matches 12 bases. The V gene's germline CDR1 is SGHRS and CDR2 YFSETQ. The CDR3 consists of 15 residues. The V gene end was trimmed by 4 bases and the J gene end by 4 bases; junction bases not matched to a gene: 5. The CDR3 DNA reads as TGCGCCAGCAGCCCCCCGGGACTAGCGGGAGAGACCCAGTACTTC. Translating gives CASSPPGLAGETQYF.

The V and J genes are TRBV19 and TRBJ1-3, with D possibly being TRBD1 (6 bases). There are 17 residues in the CDR3. Germline values: CDR1 LNHDA, CDR2 SQIVND (reference sequence). The ends were cut back, 3 bases at V and 0 bases at J, with 15 bases in the middle. The CDR3 sequence is CASSIIRDTSSGNTIYF. CDR3 bases: TGTGCCAGTAGTATCATTCGGGACACTAGCTCTGGAAACACCATATATTTT.

V usage is TRBV7-2 and J usage is TRBJ2-1, with TRBD2 matching 7 bases. Trimming at V came to 4 bases and at J to 2 bases, leaving 8 bases not matched to a gene. This CDR3 spans 16 amino acids. CDR1 and CDR2 (germline): SGHTA, FQGNSA. CDR3 DNA sequence: TGTGCCAGCAGCTCTCCGATAGCGGGCACCTACAATGAGCAGTTCTTC. This gives the protein CASSSPIAGTYNEQFF. The full variable domain, its missing parts supplied by reference TRBV7-2 and TRBJ2-1, is GAGVSQSPSNKVTEKGKDVELRCDPISGHTALYWYRQSLGQGLEFLIYFQGNSAPDKSGLPSDRFSAERTGGSVSTLTIQRTQQEDSAVYLCASSSPIAGTYNEQFFGPGTRLTVL.

The chain recombines TRBV5-1 with TRBJ1-1, with a possible D match to TRBD1 (5 bases). Germline loops: CDR1 SGHRS, CDR2 YFSETQ. V lost 0 bases and J 11 bases, leaving 17 bases between the germline ends. This CDR3 spans 14 amino acids. The CDR3 DNA sequence: TGCGCCAGCAGCTTGGACAGGCCCCCGGACGCGGCTTTCTTT. Its protein is CASSLDRPPDAAFF.